The rows below give T cell receptor beta chains drawn from one sample of a study of blood T cell repertoires in COVID-19. The repertoire was sequenced with immunoSEQ multiplex PCR; TCRdb's copy has only in-frame clones and lacks some. Seen here are around 94,000 clones, approximately 86% observed once, and the top ten hold around 3.1%. Source material: peripheral blood. These receptors were obtained from a man between 45 and 60 years old with acute or convalescent COVID-19. CDR3s include the opening cysteine and the closing phenylalanine or tryptophan. A D gene is named only where the DNA matches it firmly. Not every row has a clone size; where given, it reads once, few, many or a size class.

j_call | cdr3_length | clone_size | v_call | d_call | cdr3_aa | cdr3_nt
TRBJ1-4 | 15 | . | TRBV7-9 | TRBD1 | CASSGQGSGNEKLFF | TGTGCCAGCAGCGGACAGGGATCTGGTAATGAAAAACTGTTTTTT
TRBJ2-2 | 12 | . | TRBV30 | . | CAWSWGGGELFF | TGTGCCTGGAGTTGGGGAGGAGGGGAGCTGTTTTTT
TRBJ2-1 | 18 | . | TRBV11-2 | TRBD1 | CASSLGAMGTGITNEQFF | TGTGCCAGCAGCTTAGGGGCCATGGGGACAGGGATAACCAATGAGCAGTTCTTC
TRBJ1-5 | 14 | . | TRBV5-5 | . | CASSLTGLNQPQHF | TGTGCCAGCAGCTTGACAGGCCTGAATCAGCCCCAGCATTTT
TRBJ2-3 | 19 | . | TRBV9 | TRBD2 | CASSVVGGLAGATTDTQYF | TGTGCCAGCAGCGTAGTGGGAGGGCTAGCGGGAGCAACGACAGATACGCAGTATTTT
TRBJ2-1 | 17 | . | TRBV7-2 | . | CASSLNGGPSSYNEQFF | TGTGCCAGCAGCTTAAATGGAGGACCGAGCTCCTACAATGAGCAGTTCTTC
TRBJ2-3 | 13 | . | TRBV19 | TRBD2 | CASSIGQGGSQYF | TGTGCCAGTAGTATAGGGCAGGGAGGGTCGCAGTATTTT
TRBJ2-7 | 13 | . | TRBV7-6 | . | CASSSFDNYEQYF | TGTGCCAGCAGCTCGTTCGACAACTACGAGCAGTACTTC
TRBJ2-3 | 18 | . | TRBV6-2/TRBV6-3 | TRBD1 | CASSFPGQGMSFGDTQYF | TGTGCCAGCAGTTTCCCTGGACAGGGGATGAGTTTCGGAGATACGCAGTATTTT
TRBJ2-7 | 14 | . | TRBV7-2 | TRBD2 | CASRRAGVVDEQYF | TGTGCCAGCAGAAGGGCGGGAGTGGTAGACGAGCAGTACTTC
TRBJ2-5 | 17 | . | TRBV7-2 | TRBD2 | CASSSGTSGGAQETQYF | TGTGCCAGCAGCTCGGGGACTAGCGGGGGGGCCCAAGAGACCCAGTACTTC
TRBJ2-5 | 16 | . | TRBV4-2 | TRBD2 | CASRDEAGGYQETQYF | TGTGCCAGCAGAGATGAAGCGGGAGGGTACCAAGAGACCCAGTACTTC
TRBJ2-7 | 15 | . | TRBV2 | TRBD2 | CASSGTSVYKDEQYF | TGTGCCAGCAGCGGGACTAGTGTTTATAAGGACGAGCAGTACTTC
TRBJ2-7 | 16 | . | TRBV28 | TRBD2 | CASIRSVGRSPNEQYF | TGTGCCAGCATTCGGTCAGTCGGGAGGAGCCCCAACGAGCAGTACTTC
TRBJ2-2 | 15 | . | TRBV10-3 | . | CATNPGTLNTGELFF | TGTGCCACCAACCCCGGGACACTGAACACCGGGGAGCTGTTTTTT
TRBJ1-1 | 14 | . | TRBV5-1 | . | CASSLQGQNTEAFF | TGCGCCAGCAGCTTGCAGGGACAAAACACTGAAGCTTTCTTT
TRBJ2-1 | 15 | . | TRBV5-6 | . | CASSVWTVTYNEQFF | TGTGCCAGCAGCGTGTGGACAGTTACCTACAATGAGCAGTTCTTC
TRBJ2-7 | 15 | . | TRBV5-1 | TRBD1 | CASSLAPGQNYEQYF | TGCGCCAGCAGCTTGGCCCCGGGACAGAACTACGAGCAGTACTTC
TRBJ2-6 | 15 | . | TRBV20-1 | TRBD1 | CSASKGANGANVLTF | TGCAGTGCTAGTAAGGGGGCTAATGGGGCCAACGTCCTGACTTTC
TRBJ2-1 | 17 | . | TRBV5-6 | TRBD2 | CASILGSSSGGYNEQFF | TGTGCCAGCATTCTTGGGTCTTCTAGCGGGGGATACAATGAGCAGTTCTTC
TRBJ2-7 | 12 | few | TRBV18 | . | CASSPIGAEQYF | TGTGCCAGCTCACCCATCGGTGCCGAGCAGTACTTC
TRBJ1-1 | 15 | . | TRBV19 | . | CASSGAGRGNTEAFF | TGTGCCAGTAGTGGGGCAGGGAGGGGAAACACTGAAGCTTTCTTT
TRBJ1-6 | 14 | . | TRBV6-5 | . | CASFNRAGNSPLHF | TGTGCCAGCTTTAACAGAGCGGGGAATTCACCCCTCCACTTT
TRBJ2-7 | 15 | . | TRBV5-1 | . | CASSPGPGISYEQYF | TGCGCCAGCAGCCCCGGACCAGGGATCTCCTACGAGCAGTACTTC
TRBJ2-3 | 13 | . | TRBV11-2 | . | CASSADLTDTQYF | TGTGCCAGCAGCGCGGATCTCACAGATACGCAGTATTTT
TRBJ2-5 | 13 | . | TRBV5-4 | TRBD2 | CASSFAGGETQYF | TGTGCCAGCAGCTTCGCGGGGGGGGAGACCCAGTACTTC
TRBJ2-3 | 13 | . | TRBV19 | . | CASNTRGTDTQYF | TGTGCCAGTAACACGCGGGGCACAGATACGCAGTATTTT
TRBJ1-4 | 17 | . | TRBV11-3 | . | CASSLDSEVYPGKKLFF | TGTGCCAGCAGCTTAGATTCGGAGGTCTACCCAGGAAAAAAACTGTTTTTT
TRBJ1-6 | 17 | once | TRBV12-2 | . | CASRFHHRQGRGSPLHF | TGTGCAAGTCGCTTTCACCACCGACAGGGGCGGGGTTCACCCCTCCACTTT
TRBJ1-3 | 16 | . | TRBV9 | . | CASSARTAGSGNTIYF | TGTGCCAGCAGCGCCAGGACAGCAGGCTCTGGAAACACCATATATTTT
TRBJ1-4 | 16 | . | TRBV5-1 | . | CASSFTGRGTNEKLFF | TGCGCCAGCAGCTTTACAGGGAGGGGGACTAATGAAAAACTGTTTTTT
TRBJ2-3 | 14 | few | TRBV5-6 | . | CASSLGTGLATQYF | TGTGCCAGCAGCTTAGGGACTGGATTAGCTACGCAGTATTTT
TRBJ2-3 | 16 | . | TRBV7-9 | TRBD2 | CASSLGLAGSTDTQYF | TGTGCCAGCAGCTTAGGACTAGCGGGGTCCACAGATACGCAGTATTTT
TRBJ2-1 | 16 | . | TRBV15 | TRBD1 | CATSRRQGGAYNEQFF | TGTGCCACCAGCAGACGACAGGGTGGGGCCTACAATGAGCAGTTCTTC
TRBJ1-2 | 16 | . | TRBV4-1 | . | CASSQAILMTGYGYTF | TGCGCCAGCAGCCAAGCGATACTAATGACGGGCTATGGCTACACCTTC
TRBJ2-1 | 12 | . | TRBV11-3 | . | CASSLRDNEQFF | TGTGCCAGCAGCTTACGGGACAATGAGCAGTTCTTC
TRBJ2-4 | 16 | . | TRBV6-5 | TRBD1 | CASSYSTGGTGDIQYF | TGTGCCAGCAGTTACTCAACCGGTGGGACAGGGGACATTCAGTACTTC
TRBJ2-1 | 14 | once | TRBV5-6 | . | CASSLPDIFNEQFF | TGTGCCAGCAGCTTGCCAGACATCTTCAATGAGCAGTTCTTC
TRBJ2-7 | 12 | . | TRBV6-6 | TRBD1 | CASSPGTDEQYF | TGTGCCAGCAGTCCCGGGACAGACGAGCAGTACTTC
TRBJ2-1 | 15 | . | TRBV4-3 | . | CASSQVAVTYNEQFF | TGCGCCAGCAGCCAAGTCGCGGTTACCTACAATGAGCAGTTCTTC
TRBJ2-5 | 14 | . | TRBV7-9 | TRBD1 | CASSSRDRQETQYF | TGTGCCAGCAGCTCCCGGGACAGACAAGAGACCCAGTACTTC
TRBJ1-3 | 15 | . | TRBV24-1 | TRBD1 | CATSDPTGSGNTIYF | TGTGCCACCAGTGATCCGACAGGGTCTGGAAACACCATATATTTT
TRBJ2-7 | 15 | once | TRBV13 | . | CASSKGRQFSYEQYF | TGTGCCAGCAGCAAAGGCCGACAGTTTTCCTACGAGCAGTACTTC
TRBJ2-7 | 12 | . | TRBV18 | . | CASSPPGGEQYF | TGTGCCAGCTCACCACCAGGAGGCGAGCAGTACTTC
TRBJ2-3 | 14 | once | TRBV7-2 | . | CASSFGQAGDTQYF | TGTGCCAGCAGCTTCGGACAAGCAGGCGATACGCAGTATTTT
TRBJ1-2 | 13 | few | TRBV6-5 | TRBD1 | CASSLTGNYGYTF | TGTGCCAGCAGTCTGACAGGGAACTATGGCTACACCTTC
TRBJ2-1 | 14 | . | TRBV9 | TRBD2 | CASTQRDGANEQFF | TGTGCCAGCACCCAGCGGGACGGGGCCAATGAGCAGTTCTTC
TRBJ2-5 | 16 | . | TRBV6-2/TRBV6-3 | TRBD2 | CASSHGLAPYQETQYF | TGTGCCAGCAGCCACGGACTAGCACCGTACCAAGAGACCCAGTACTTC
TRBJ1-4 | 14 | . | TRBV6-2/TRBV6-3 | . | CASSLPQLNEKLFF | TGTGCCAGCAGTTTACCCCAACTTAATGAAAAACTGTTTTTT
TRBJ1-1 | 15 | . | TRBV5-1 | TRBD1 | CASSRSTGEDTEAFF | TGCGCCAGCAGCCGCTCCACAGGGGAAGACACTGAAGCTTTCTTT
TRBJ2-5 | 15 | . | TRBV25-1 | . | CASTGRTGAGAQPYF | TGTGCCAGCACCGGCAGAACGGGGGCGGGGGCCCAGCCGTACTTC
TRBJ2-2 | 15 | . | TRBV19 | . | CASKGLGSGTGELFF | TGTGCCAGTAAGGGCTTGGGTAGCGGAACCGGGGAGCTGTTTTTT
TRBJ2-5 | 15 | . | TRBV29-1 | TRBD2 | CSVEGGGVVEETQYF | TGCAGCGTTGAAGGGGGAGGGGTGGTGGAAGAGACCCAGTACTTC
TRBJ2-5 | 12 | . | TRBV5-1 | . | CASSDGGETQYF | TGCGCCAGCAGCGATGGAGGAGAGACCCAGTACTTC
TRBJ1-2 | 15 | . | TRBV4-3 | . | CASSQDLTANYGYTF | TGCGCCAGCAGCCAAGATCTCACTGCCAACTATGGCTACACCTTC
TRBJ2-7 | 16 | . | TRBV28 | TRBD2 | CASSFPLLAGTYEQYF | TGTGCCAGCAGTTTCCCCCTACTAGCGGGGACCTACGAGCAGTACTTC
TRBJ2-3 | 17 | . | TRBV28 | TRBD2 | CASSPSLGSGSVDTQYF | TGTGCCAGCAGTCCGAGCCTTGGTAGCGGGAGTGTTGATACGCAGTATTTT
TRBJ2-2 | 17 | . | TRBV23-1 | TRBD1 | CARRGQGSNRHTGELFF | TGCGCCAGGAGAGGACAGGGTTCTAACCGGCACACCGGGGAGCTGTTTTTT
TRBJ1-1 | 14 | few | TRBV19 | . | CASSIAGSGTEAFF | TGTGCCAGTAGTATAGCCGGGTCAGGGACTGAAGCTTTCTTT